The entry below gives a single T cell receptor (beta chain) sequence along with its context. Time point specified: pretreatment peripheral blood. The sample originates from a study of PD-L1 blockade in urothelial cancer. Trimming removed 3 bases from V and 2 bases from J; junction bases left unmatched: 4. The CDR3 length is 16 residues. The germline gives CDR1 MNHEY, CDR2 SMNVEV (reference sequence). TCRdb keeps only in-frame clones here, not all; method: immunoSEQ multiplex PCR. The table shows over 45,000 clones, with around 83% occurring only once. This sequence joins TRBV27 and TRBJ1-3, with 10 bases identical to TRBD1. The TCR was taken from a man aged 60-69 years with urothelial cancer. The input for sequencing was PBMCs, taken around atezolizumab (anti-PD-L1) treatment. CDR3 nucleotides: TGTGCCAGCAGTTTCTCCGGGACAGGGGCTGGAAACACCATATATTTT. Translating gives CASSFSGTGAGNTIYF.